This TCR beta chain originates from a study of early T cells in non-severe SARS-CoV-2 infection. Looking at the study overall: Sequencing of bulk RNA from unsorted whole blood was done, without chain pairing.

About this clonotype itself: Its antigen is not identified. At one of its ends the junction is not consistent with the germline gene, which may arise from a read error.

The CDR3 sequence is 15 residues long. From germline, CDR1 is KGHSH and CDR2 LQKENI. Broader study findings: The matching step, a VDJdb search, favored anti-spike CD8 responses and missed private and CD4 specificities.

Molecules of cDNA were individually given unique molecular identifiers that were attached to them. TCRdb itself ran the 5' RACE reads through MiXCR, one entry per CDR3 protein. This table has 35,000 to 45,000 distinct CDR3 sequences, roughly 9.7% appearing once. The V and J genes are TRBV18 and TRBJ2-1; 14 nucleotides match TRBD2. Sequenced input: whole blood. This receptor was taken from an adult who was a healthcare worker with PCR-confirmed SARS-CoV-2 infection or an uninfected control (not recorded which). CDR3 residues: CASSPTSGGGDEQFF. In DNA form, the CDR3 reads TGCGCCAGCTCCCCGACTAGCGGGGGGGGAGATGAGCAGTTCTTC.